This T cell receptor beta chain was observed in a study of T-cell memory formation after mild COVID-19. Study-level information: Largely donor-specific TCR clusters were found.

This clonotype was counted a few times. Its antigen is not known. Using its own MiXCR run on the 5' RACE reads, TCRdb lists one record per CDR3 protein. The sample carries some 120,000 distinct CDR3 sequences, roughly 6% recorded once. With V trimmed by 3 bases and J by 9 bases, 8 bases remained unmatched. The CDR3 has 15 amino acids. Findings of the study overall: The study found contracting CD4+ clones mainly in CM and EM and contracting CD8+ clones in EMRA.

The chain carries TRBV12-3 or TRBV12-4 and TRBJ2-1; 10 nucleotides align to TRBD2. The TCR was taken from an adult woman who had mild COVID-19 (a few samples of this study predate the infection). Cell type and time point are not known. Sequences were obtained from PBMCs or a T cell subset sorted from them (not recorded which). CDR3 DNA: TGTGCCAGCAGTTTTCCTAGCGGGAGCTTTCTTGAGCAGTTCTTC. This gives the protein CASSFPSGSFLEQFF.